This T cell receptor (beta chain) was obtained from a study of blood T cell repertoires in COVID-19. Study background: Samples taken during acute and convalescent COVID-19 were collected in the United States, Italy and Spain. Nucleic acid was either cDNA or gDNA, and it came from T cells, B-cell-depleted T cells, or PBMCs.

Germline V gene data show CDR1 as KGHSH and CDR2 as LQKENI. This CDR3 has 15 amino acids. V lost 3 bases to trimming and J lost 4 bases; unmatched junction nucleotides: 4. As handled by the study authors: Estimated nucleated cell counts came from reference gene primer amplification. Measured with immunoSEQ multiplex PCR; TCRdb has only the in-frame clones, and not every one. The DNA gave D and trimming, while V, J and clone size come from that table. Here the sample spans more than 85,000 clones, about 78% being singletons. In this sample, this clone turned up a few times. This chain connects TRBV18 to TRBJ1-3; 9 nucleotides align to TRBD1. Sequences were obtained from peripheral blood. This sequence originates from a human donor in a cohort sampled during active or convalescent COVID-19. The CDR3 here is CASSPGTGKGNTIYF. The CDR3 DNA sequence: TGTGCCAGCTCACCTGGGACAGGGAAAGGAAACACCATATATTTT.